The 31 T cell receptor beta chains reported below all come from one sample, sequenced in a study of control samples from healthy donors and cancer patients. Sequencing used immunoSEQ multiplex PCR; TCRdb keeps in-frame clones, though not all of them. The table includes 90,000 to 110,000 clones, about 83% detected once. Sequenced: blood. The receptors were sampled from a woman in her forties or fifties in good health.

On this clone itself: This sample also contains other DNA sequences that code for the same CDR3. The chain couples TRBV4-2 to TRBJ2-1; 10 positions match TRBD2. Per germline, CDR1 LGHNA and CDR2 YNFKEQ. The CDR3 totals 16 residues. J gave up 2 bases and V 1 base, and 2 bases lay outside the gene matches. In nucleotides, the CDR3 is TGTGCCAGCAGCCAAGCCACTAGCGGGGCCTACAATGAGCAGTTCTTC. Protein sequence: CASSQATSGAYNEQFF.

This sequence joins TRBV5-5 and TRBJ2-1; D call uncertain. V was cut by 0 bases and J by 0 bases, with 7 bases left in between. CDR3 length: 15 residues. The V gene's germline CDR1 is SGHKS and CDR2 YYEKEE (reference sequence). CDR3 region: CASSLAWSSYNEQFF. Here the CDR3 DNA reads TGTGCCAGCAGCTTGGCGTGGAGCTCCTACAATGAGCAGTTCTTC.

The chain recombines TRBV28 with TRBJ1-4; D is perhaps TRBD1 (6 bases). Trimming cost V 6 bases and J 0 bases, with 8 bases left between them. CDR1 and CDR2 (germline): MDHEN, SYDVKM. This CDR3 contains 14 residues. CDR3 in DNA: TGTGCCAGCAGAGGGGGAGCAACTAATGAAAAACTGTTTTTT. It codes for CASRGGATNEKLFF.

This chain joins TRBV6-1 and TRBJ2-1; possible D gene TRBD2, 5 bases. Germline CDR1 MNHNS, CDR2 SASEGT. V lost 7 bases to trimming and J lost 7 bases, with 17 bases between them. The CDR3 covers 14 residues. The CDR3 DNA reads TGTGCCAGCACCTATTATGCGGGCCGGAATGAGCAGTTCTTC. Translated: CASTYYAGRNEQFF.

This chain connects TRBV11-3 to TRBJ2-2; 7 nucleotides agree with TRBD1. The V and J ends lost 5 bases and 9 bases, in that order; junction bases with no gene match: 15. The CDR3 loop spans 16 amino acids. CDR1 SGHNT and CDR2 YENEEA come from the germline V gene. CDR3 in amino acids: CASSPRQGVVIWELFF. CDR3 DNA: TGTGCCAGCAGCCCAAGACAGGGAGTGGTGATCTGGGAGCTGTTTTTT. Full variable domain (outside the CDR3, taken from reference TRBV11-3 and TRBJ2-2): EAGVVQSPRYKIIEKKQPVAFWCNPISGHNTLYWYLQNLGQGPELLIRYENEEAVDDSQLPKDRFSAERLKGVDSTLKIQPAELGDSAVYLCASSPRQGVVIWELFFGEGSRLTVL.

The DNA for the CDR3 is TGTGCCAGCAGCTCAGGCCCCGGACCAGGGGAGACCCAGTACTTC. Encoded protein: CASSSGPGPGETQYF. The chain uses TRBV7-2 and TRBJ2-5; perhaps TRBD1 as D (5 bases). The germline CDR1 and CDR2 sequences are SGHTA and FQGNSA. V shed 4 bases and J shed 5 bases, with 17 bases lying between them. The CDR3 contains 15 residues.

CDR3 bases: TGTGCCAGCAGTTTAGGAGGGAATCGCAATCAGCCCCAGCATTTT. Encoded protein: CASSLGGNRNQPQHF. The V gene is TRBV27, the J gene TRBJ1-5; D call uncertain. The V and J ends lost 2 bases and 2 bases respectively, with 10 bases between them. The CDR3 has 15 residues. The germline V gene has CDR1 MNHEY and CDR2 SMNVEV (reference sequence).

This rearrangement joins TRBV3-1 (or the pseudogene TRBV3-2) to TRBJ1-1; D remains unclear. V lost 1 base and J 1 base, leaving 13 bases between the germline ends. The CDR3 loop spans 16 amino acids. Germline lookup yields CDR1 LGHDT and CDR2 YNNKEL (reference sequence). The CDR3 DNA follows: TGTGCCAGCAGCCAAGGGCGGACTAGGCAGAACACTGAAGCTTTCTTT. This translates into CASSQGRTRQNTEAFF.

This rearrangement joins TRBV5-5 to TRBJ2-5, with 8 bases fitting TRBD1. This CDR3 is built from 18 residues. J was trimmed by 2 bases and V by 4 bases; bases with no gene match: 16. Germline V gives CDR1 SGHKS, CDR2 YYEKEE (reference sequence). The CDR3 reads CASSRTIRDRILQETQYF. CDR3 bases: TGTGCCAGCAGCCGTACCATCAGGGACAGGATTTTGCAAGAGACCCAGTACTTC.

The rearrangement uses TRBV7-2 and TRBJ1-3; D gene unclear. Germline loops: CDR1 SGHTA, CDR2 FQGNSA. The CDR3 covers 15 residues. Trimming took 2 bases from V and 4 from J, leaving 12 bases between them. Here the CDR3 DNA reads TGTGCCAGCAGCTTATCTGGGGTATCCGGAAACACCATATATTTT. It is translated as CASSLSGVSGNTIYF.

The sample holds a few counts of this clone. The rearrangement uses TRBV7-9 and TRBJ1-5; D perhaps matches TRBD1 (5 bases). This CDR3 is 13 amino acids long. Looked up from germline, CDR1 is SEHNR and CDR2 is FQNEAQ (reference sequence). V lost 3 bases and J lost 8, with 11 bases in between. The CDR3 nucleotides read TGTGCCAGCAGCTTTGGGGGTTCTGAGCCCCAGCATTTT. Residues: CASSFGGSEPQHF.

The chain has TRBV7-8 and TRBJ2-4; tentatively, D is TRBD2 (5 bases). Germline-derived CDR1 and CDR2 are SGHVS and FQNEAQ. The CDR3 extends over 16 amino acids. V shed 4 bases and J shed 0 bases, with 13 bases lying between them. CDR3 DNA: TGTGCCAGCAGCTACCTGGTCGGAGGAGCCAAAAACATTCAGTACTTC. Translation gives CASSYLVGGAKNIQYF.

This clone was counted a few times. The gene calls are TRBV4-3 and TRBJ1-6; a possible D gene is TRBD1 (5 bases). Germline values: CDR1 LGHNA, CDR2 YSLEER. Between the trimmed V and J ends, which lost 0 bases and 7 bases, there was a span of 13 bases. CDR3 length: 16 amino acids. The CDR3 bases are TGCGCCAGCAGCCAAGATCGGGGGGGGTGGAATTCACCCCTCCACTTT. Protein: CASSQDRGGWNSPLHF.

The chain links TRBV3-1 (or the pseudogene TRBV3-2) to TRBJ1-3, with D unclear. The CDR3 runs to 15 residues. Trimming left V 4 bases short and J 2 bases short, with 12 bases between. CDR1 is LGHDT and CDR2 is YNNKEL in the germline V gene (reference sequence). The CDR3 nucleotides are TGTGCCAGCAGCCCTTTCGGTGGGGCTGGAAACACCATATATTTT. Protein sequence: CASSPFGGAGNTIYF.

This clone occurred many times. The chain uses TRBV15 and TRBJ1-2; TRBD1 aligns across 9 bases. The J segment lost 8 bases and the V segment lost 6 bases, leaving 7 bases of the junction unmatched. The CDR3 has 13 amino acids. The germline gives CDR1 LNHNV, CDR2 YYDKDF (reference sequence). The CDR3 sequence: CATRQRTGDGYTF. DNA for the CDR3: TGTGCCACCAGACAGAGGACAGGGGACGGCTACACCTTC.

Only a few counts were recorded for this clone. The V and J genes are TRBV11-3 and TRBJ1-1; the match to TRBD1 covers 8 bases. V was pared by 2 bases and J by 4 bases, with 6 bases of the junction left unmatched. Germline V gives CDR1 SGHNT, CDR2 YENEEA. CDR3 length: 15 amino acids. For the CDR3, the DNA is TGTGCCAGCAGCTTACCCAAAACAGGGGGCACTGAAGCTTTCTTT. Its translation is CASSLPKTGGTEAFF.

The CDR3 sequence is CASSYSTAGGYEQFF. The CDR3 nucleotides read TGTGCCAGCAGTTACTCGACAGCGGGAGGGTATGAGCAGTTCTTC. V and J are TRBV6-5 and TRBJ2-1, with TRBD2 identical over 10 bases. The CDR3 runs 15 residues. J lost 8 bases, V lost 0 bases, and 4 bases had no gene match. Germline CDR1 reads MNHEY; CDR2 reads SVGAGI.

This sequence joins TRBV27 and TRBJ1-6; 10 nucleotides match TRBD1. Germline V gene data show CDR1 as MNHEY and CDR2 as SMNVEV (reference sequence). V was pared by 1 base and J by 9 bases, with 6 bases of the junction left unmatched. The CDR3 spans 16 residues. The CDR3 nucleotides are TGTGCCAGCAGTTTATTCCGGGACAGGGGTATTTCACCCCTCCACTTT. It encodes CASSLFRDRGISPLHF.

This clone has only one observation. CDR3 nucleotides: TGTGCCAGCAGCTTATACGGCGACAATGAGCAGTTCTTC. Translated: CASSLYGDNEQFF. The rearrangement uses TRBV7-3 and TRBJ2-1; D remains unclear. CDR3 length equals 13 residues. V dropped 2 bases and J dropped 5 bases, with 7 bases sitting between them. Germline lookup yields CDR1 SGHTA and CDR2 FQGTGA.

This chain connects TRBV9 to TRBJ2-1, with D tentatively TRBD1 (6 bases). V was clipped by 9 bases and J by 5 bases, with 18 bases between them. There are 14 residues in the CDR3. CDR1 is SGDLS and CDR2 is YYNGEE in the germline V gene. The CDR3 loop is CATSGGPSNNEQFF. CDR3 nucleotides: TGTGCCACCTCTGGGGGCCCCTCAAACAATGAGCAGTTCTTC.

The table lists this clone with a few counts. The V and J genes are TRBV6-5 and TRBJ2-1; D is ambiguous. Deletions cut 0 bases from V and 6 bases from J, with 3 bases between. The CDR3 consists of 12 residues. CDR1 and CDR2 from the germline V gene are MNHEY and SVGAGI. Written as DNA, the CDR3 is TGTGCCAGCAGTTACTCTGCCAATGAGCAGTTCTTC. Its translation is CASSYSANEQFF.

The chain has TRBV9 and TRBJ2-2; D is uncertain. CDR1 and CDR2 from the germline V gene are SGDLS and YYNGEE. V was trimmed by 6 bases and J by 0 bases, leaving 9 bases between them. This CDR3 is built from 14 residues. The CDR3 DNA is TGTGCCAGCACTGAGGCCCCGAACACCGGGGAGCTGTTTTTT. It yields the protein CASTEAPNTGELFF.

The rearrangement uses TRBV25-1 and TRBJ1-2; 9 nucleotides align to TRBD1. Trimming at V came to 4 bases and at J to 8 bases, leaving 11 bases not matched to a gene. This CDR3 contains 15 residues. Germline lookup yields CDR1 MGHDK and CDR2 SYGVNS. CDR3 nucleotide sequence: TGTGCCAGCAGTGTAGGTCCGGGACAGGGAGCCGGCTACACCTTC. This codes for CASSVGPGQGAGYTF.

V is TRBV3-1 (or the pseudogene TRBV3-2) and J is TRBJ2-5; 9 nucleotides align to TRBD1. Looked up from germline, CDR1 is LGHDT and CDR2 is YNNKEL (reference sequence). J gave up 6 bases and V 0 bases, and 8 bases lay outside the gene matches. The CDR3 is 16 residues long. The CDR3 spells CASSQEIGTGTKTQYF. The CDR3 DNA sequence: TGTGCCAGCAGCCAAGAGATTGGGACAGGGACAAAGACCCAGTACTTC.

This clone was seen only a few times. This sequence joins TRBV29-1 and TRBJ2-1, with 9 bases matching TRBD1. V shed 5 bases and J 14 bases; nucleotides not matched to a gene: 1. Germline V gene sequence: CDR1 SQVTM, CDR2 ANQGSEA. CDR3 length equals 9 residues. The CDR3 protein is CSVRTGEFF. The CDR3 DNA follows: TGCAGCGTTCGGACAGGGGAGTTCTTC.

The V gene is TRBV12-3 or TRBV12-4, the J gene TRBJ2-3; D unresolved. Trimming took 2 bases from V and 6 from J, leaving 3 bases between them. The CDR3 covers 11 residues. CDR3 protein: CASSLWDTQYF. CDR3 nucleotide sequence: TGTGCCAGCAGTTTATGGGATACGCAGTATTTT.

The V and J genes are TRBV2 and TRBJ1-1, with 9 bases aligning to TRBD1. Germline CDR1 and CDR2: SNHLY and FYNNEI. There are 14 residues in the CDR3. The V gene end was trimmed by 4 bases and the J gene end by 3 bases; junction bases not matched to a gene: 3. The CDR3 nucleotides are TGTGCCAGCAGTGGGAGACAGGGGGACACTGAAGCTTTCTTT. It is translated as CASSGRQGDTEAFF.

The V gene is TRBV5-6, the J gene TRBJ2-1; 7 bases agree with TRBD1. V dropped 1 base and J dropped 9; count of bases not matched to a gene: 13. CDR3 length equals 16 residues. Germline V lookup: CDR1 SGHDT, CDR2 YYEEEE. CDR3 bases: TGTGCCAGCAGCTTGTTAGGACAGGCGACCGAAGGTGAGCAGTTCTTC. The encoded protein is CASSLLGQATEGEQFF. Full variable domain (outside the CDR3, taken from reference TRBV5-6 and TRBJ2-1): DAGVTQSPTHLIKTRGQQVTLRCSPKSGHDTVSWYQQALGQGPQFIFQYYEEEERQRGNFPDRFSGHQFPNYSSELNVNALLLGDSALYLCASSLLGQATEGEQFFGPGTRLTVL.

The chain couples TRBV5-1 to TRBJ1-3; TRBD1 matches at 11 bases. Unmatched junction bases numbered 2, after V lost 4 bases and J lost 2 bases. The CDR3 is made up of 15 amino acids. Germline lookup yields CDR1 SGHRS and CDR2 YFSETQ. CDR3 sequence reads: CASSPGQGAGNTIYF. DNA for the CDR3: TGCGCCAGCAGCCCGGGACAGGGGGCTGGAAACACCATATATTTT. Together with reference TRBV5-1 and TRBJ1-3, the CDR3 gives the full variable domain: KAGVTQTPRYLIKTRGQQVTLSCSPISGHRSVSWYQQTPGQGLQFLFEYFSETQRNKGNFPGRFSGRQFSNSRSEMNVSTLELGDSALYLCASSPGQGAGNTIYFGEGSWLTVV.

The rearrangement links TRBV11-3 to TRBJ1-1, with D uncertain. The CDR3 covers 13 residues. Germline assignment: CDR1 SGHNT and CDR2 YENEEA. The ends were cut back, 1 base at V and 6 bases at J, with 9 bases in the middle. The CDR3 loop reads CASSLGGYSEAFF. CDR3 nucleotides: TGTGCCAGCAGCTTAGGGGGTTACTCTGAAGCTTTCTTT.

V gene TRBV10-3 combines with J gene TRBJ1-1, with TRBD1 identical over 7 bases. Germline V lookup: CDR1 ENHRY, CDR2 SYGVKD. The CDR3 loop spans 14 amino acids. The J segment lost 0 bases and the V segment lost 8 bases, leaving 6 bases of the junction unmatched. The CDR3 is CAIGAGGMNTEAFF. The CDR3 DNA is TGTGCCATCGGGGCAGGGGGGATGAACACTGAAGCTTTCTTT.